The clone carrying this T cell receptor (beta chain) showed up just a few times. Antigen: not known. TCRdb fed the 5' RACE reads into MiXCR, producing one record per CDR3 protein. The top ten hold about an eighth of the sample, which has hundreds of thousands of distinct CDR3 sequences, around 22% seen once. The sample originates from a study of T-cell memory formation after mild COVID-19. Study findings and constraints: Some SARS-CoV-2-responding clones were already detected in memory before infection.

CDR1 and CDR2 from the germline V gene are MRHNA and SNTAGT. V lost 3 bases and J 1 base, leaving 6 bases between the germline ends. This CDR3 comprises 13 residues. This sequence joins TRBV6-4 and TRBJ2-5, with D hard to call. The receptor was isolated from an adult woman who had mild COVID-19 (a few samples of this study predate the infection). Cell type and time point are not known. Specimen: PBMCs or a T cell subset sorted from them (not recorded which). The CDR3 nucleotides are TGTGCCAGCAGTGAGAACATCCAAGAGACCCAGTACTTC. It codes for CASSENIQETQYF.